These T cell receptor beta chains were read from a single sample in a study of T cells after yellow fever vaccination. TCRdb used MiXCR to reprocess the 5' RACE reads, holding one entry per CDR3 protein. The sample yields a few hundred thousand distinct CDR3 sequences, about 4% seen once. The material was PBMCs, obtained 5 days after the yellow fever booster vaccination. The receptors were gathered from a man between 18 and 29 years old who received the YFV17D yellow fever vaccine. CDR3s include the opening cysteine and the closing phenylalanine or tryptophan. A D gene is named only where the DNA matches it firmly. Clone size, where shown, is once, few, many, or a class for clones that have expanded.

. | . | TRBJ2-7 | TRBV5-1 | CASSLKLRDGYEQYF | TGCGCCAGCAGCTTGAAATTACGGGACGGCTACGAGCAGTACTTC
. | . | TRBJ2-3 | TRBV7-3 | CASSTRDGRENTDTQYF | TGTGCCAGCAGCACCCGGGATGGGCGGGAAAACACAGATACGCAGTATTTT
few | . | TRBJ2-3 | TRBV5-1 | CASSLVGLSTDTQYF | TGCGCCAGCAGCTTGGTTGGTCTTAGCACAGATACGCAGTATTTT
many | . | TRBJ2-5 | TRBV7-2 | CASSLGSETQYF | TGTGCCAGCAGCTTAGGGTCAGAGACCCAGTACTTC
many | . | TRBJ2-2 | TRBV4-3 | CASSQVSTNTGELFF | TGCGCCAGCAGCCAGGTGTCCACGAACACCGGGGAGCTGTTTTTT
many | . | TRBJ1-1 | TRBV7-2 | CASSLFNGATEAFF | TGTGCCAGCAGCTTATTCAACGGGGCCACTGAAGCTTTCTTT
few | . | TRBJ2-3 | TRBV4-3 | CASSQGGVTDTQYF | TGCGCCAGCAGCCAAGGGGGGGTCACAGATACGCAGTATTTT
few | TRBD1 | TRBJ2-3 | TRBV4-3 | CASATDRFTDTQYF | TGCGCCAGCGCCACGGACAGGTTCACAGATACGCAGTATTTT
. | . | TRBJ2-5 | TRBV28 | CASSLGSVGGRTQYF | TGTGCCAGCAGTTTAGGGTCTGTGGGCGGACGAACCCAGTACTTC
many | TRBD2 | TRBJ2-3 | TRBV4-1 | CASSQSPSGGDTDTQYF | TGCGCCAGCAGCCAAAGTCCTAGCGGGGGCGACACAGATACGCAGTATTTT
. | TRBD1 | TRBJ1-3 | TRBV19 | CASSPTTGAGNTIYF | TGTGCCAGTAGTCCGACGACAGGGGCTGGAAACACCATATATTTT
. | TRBD1 | TRBJ2-2 | TRBV9 | CASTPTGTGNTGELFF | TGTGCCAGCACCCCCACCGGGACAGGGAACACCGGGGAGCTGTTTTTT
. | . | TRBJ2-5 | TRBV7-9 | CASSSPTLIGTRQETQYF | TGTGCCAGCAGCTCACCAACCTTAATCGGGACAAGACAAGAGACCCAGTACTTC
many | . | TRBJ2-7 | TRBV5-1 | CASSSPLTYEQYF | TGCGCCAGCAGCTCGCCCCTCACCTACGAGCAGTACTTC
many | . | TRBJ1-1 | TRBV20-1 | CSASNPKGGNTEAFF | TGCAGTGCCTCCAACCCAAAGGGTGGGAACACTGAAGCTTTCTTT
. | TRBD1 | TRBJ1-5 | TRBV12-3/TRBV12-4 | CARRIGTASNQPQHF | TGTGCCAGAAGGATCGGGACAGCCAGCAATCAGCCCCAGCATTTT
many | TRBD1 | TRBJ2-3 | TRBV5-1 | CASSPTPGQGGDTQYF | TGCGCCAGCAGCCCAACACCGGGACAGGGTGGAGATACGCAGTATTTT
few | TRBD1 | TRBJ1-4 | TRBV4-1 | CASSQAGTGGEKLFF | TGCGCCAGCAGCCAAGCCGGGACAGGGGGTGAAAAACTGTTTTTT
. | TRBD2 | TRBJ2-3 | TRBV4-1 | CASSQGELAGNTDTQYF | TGCGCCAGCAGCCAGGGGGAACTAGCGGGAAACACAGATACGCAGTATTTT
few | . | TRBJ1-1 | TRBV12-3/TRBV12-4 | CASSFALGRPEGAFF | TGTGCCAGCAGTTTCGCTTTAGGACGCCCCGAAGGAGCTTTCTTT
few | . | TRBJ2-5 | TRBV5-1 | CASSLTGTAEETQYF | TGCGCCAGCAGCTTGACCGGGACGGCCGAAGAGACCCAGTACTTC
. | . | TRBJ2-2 | TRBV6-2/TRBV6-3 | CASGQGGMNTGELFF | TGTGCCAGCGGCCAGGGGGGCATGAACACCGGGGAGCTGTTTTTT
. | . | TRBJ2-1 | TRBV24-1 | CATSDFRNEQFF | TGTGCCACCAGTGATTTCCGAAATGAGCAGTTCTTC
few | . | TRBJ1-4 | TRBV5-1 | CASSFRTVNEKLFF | TGCGCCAGCAGCTTCCGGACAGTTAATGAAAAACTGTTTTTT
many | . | TRBJ2-3 | TRBV28 | CASSFTTDTQYF | TGTGCCAGCAGTTTTACCACAGATACGCAGTATTTT
many | . | TRBJ2-1 | TRBV6-2/TRBV6-3 | CARDAREQFF | TGTGCCAGGGACGCTCGCGAGCAGTTCTTC
many | TRBD2 | TRBJ2-7 | TRBV7-2 | CASSLVWTSGGYEQYF | TGTGCCAGCAGCTTAGTGTGGACTAGCGGGGGCTACGAGCAGTACTTC
. | TRBD1 | TRBJ2-7 | TRBV20-1 | CSANRGLLNEQYF | TGCAGTGCCAACAGGGGCCTCTTGAACGAGCAGTACTTC
. | . | TRBJ1-6 | TRBV7-2 | CASSLSVGNSPLHF | TGTGCCAGCAGCTTATCAGTGGGGAACTCACCCCTCCACTTT
many | TRBD2 | TRBJ2-5 | TRBV7-7 | CASSPGLARETQYF | TGTGCTAGCAGCCCGGGACTAGCGAGAGAGACCCAGTACTTC
few | TRBD2 | TRBJ2-3 | TRBV5-4 | CASSSGLAGADTDTQYF | TGTGCCAGCAGCTCCGGACTAGCGGGGGCAGACACAGATACGCAGTATTTT
many | TRBD1 | TRBJ2-7 | TRBV7-2 | CASSSTSGTGTYEQYF | TGTGCCAGCAGCTCAACATCCGGGACAGGAACCTACGAGCAGTACTTC
few | TRBD2 | TRBJ2-1 | TRBV5-5 | CASSLGWRGGSYNEQFF | TGTGCCAGCAGCTTGGGCTGGCGGGGGGGCTCCTACAATGAGCAGTTCTTC
many | TRBD1 | TRBJ1-1 | TRBV11-2 | CASIDRGSSTKNTEAFF | TGTGCCAGCATCGACAGGGGATCCAGTACGAAGAACACTGAAGCTTTCTTT
. | . | TRBJ2-5 | TRBV7-3 | CASSLSPAPPGETQYF | TGTGCCAGCAGCTTAAGTCCGGCCCCACCCGGAGAGACCCAGTACTTC
few | . | TRBJ2-2 | TRBV30 | CAWARGIPGELFF | TGTGCCTGGGCGAGGGGGATTCCCGGGGAGCTGTTTTTT
many | TRBD1 | TRBJ1-4 | TRBV5-1 | CASRPQGAGEKLFF | TGTGCCAGCAGACCCCAGGGGGCAGGAGAAAAACTGTTTTTT
few | TRBD1 | TRBJ2-2 | TRBV6-5 | CASSYYSDRARTGELFF | TGTGCCAGCAGTTATTACTCCGACAGGGCGAGGACCGGGGAGCTGTTTTTT
. | . | TRBJ2-7 | TRBV2 | CASSDAYEQYF | TGTGCCAGCAGTGATGCCTACGAGCAGTACTTC
. | TRBD2 | TRBJ2-5 | TRBV12-5 | CASGETGTSGIKTQYF | TGTGCTAGTGGTGAAACCGGGACTAGCGGCATAAAGACCCAGTACTTC
many | . | TRBJ2-3 | TRBV3-1 | CASSQDFRGLSSTDTQYF | TGTGCCAGCAGCCAAGATTTCCGGGGGCTATCTAGCACAGATACGCAGTATTTT
many | . | TRBJ1-2 | TRBV20-1 | CSAATDPGYTF | TGCAGTGCGGCGACAGATCCTGGCTACACCTTC
. | . | TRBJ2-2 | TRBV12-3/TRBV12-4 | CACGTGELFF | TGTGCCTGCGGGACCGGGGAGCTGTTTTTT
few | TRBD2 | TRBJ2-3 | TRBV20-1 | CSARVPGGGAGDTQYF | TGCAGTGCTAGGGTTCCCGGCGGGGGGGCTGGAGATACGCAGTATTTT
. | TRBD2 | TRBJ2-5 | TRBV4-1 | CASSQGTLAVQETQYF | TGCGCCAGCAGCCAGGGGACGCTAGCGGTACAAGAGACCCAGTACTTC
few | . | TRBJ1-6 | TRBV7-2 | CASSWGYSYNSPLHF | TGTGCCAGCAGCTGGGGATACTCCTATAATTCACCCCTCCACTTT
. | . | TRBJ1-1 | TRBV27 | CASSDTGWAGEAFF | TGTGCCAGCAGTGACACAGGGTGGGCCGGTGAAGCTTTCTTT
few | . | TRBJ2-4 | TRBV29-1 | CSVVEGGKNIQYF | TGCAGCGTTGTCGAGGGCGGGAAAAACATTCAGTACTTC
few | TRBD2 | TRBJ2-3 | TRBV10-3 | CAISPSSGGETDTQYF | TGTGCCATCAGTCCTTCTAGCGGGGGGGAAACAGATACGCAGTATTTT
. | TRBD1 | TRBJ2-7 | TRBV10-1 | CASSEQKLGTGADYEQYF | TGCGCCAGCAGTGAGCAAAAACTGGGGACAGGGGCGGACTACGAGCAGTACTTC